Below, 30 T cell receptor beta chains from the same sample are listed, as sequenced in a study of control samples from healthy donors and cancer patients. The repertoire was sequenced with immunoSEQ multiplex PCR; TCRdb's copy has only in-frame clones and lacks some. Among over 50,000 clones listed, 88% were seen once. The sequenced sample was blood. Every receptor here comes from a man aged 45-65 years in good health.

The gene calls are TRBV7-2 and TRBJ2-3; D is uncertain. V lost 5 bases and J lost 2, with 11 bases in between. The V gene's germline CDR1 is SGHTA and CDR2 FQGNSA. The CDR3 covers 14 residues. CDR3 sequence reads: CASSTDTPTDTQYF. The CDR3 nucleotides read TGTGCCAGCAGCACCGACACCCCCACAGATACGCAGTATTTT.

The chain employs TRBV4-2 and TRBJ2-4, with TRBD2 identical over 10 bases. This CDR3 is 17 amino acids long. From germline, CDR1 is LGHNA and CDR2 YNFKEQ. The V segment lost 0 bases and the J segment 0 bases; nucleotides outside the gene matches: 2. In DNA form, the CDR3 reads TGTGCCAGCAGCCAAGAGGGACTAGCGTTAGCCAAAAACATTCAGTACTTC. Translated, it gives CASSQEGLALAKNIQYF.

The chain uses TRBV11-2 and TRBJ2-5; D possibly uses TRBD1 or TRBD2 (6 bases each). Trimming removed 4 bases at V and 5 bases at J, with 8 bases between. Looked up from germline, CDR1 is SGHAT and CDR2 is FQNNGV. CDR3 length equals 12 residues. CDR3 nucleotide sequence: TGTGCCAGCAGCTCGGGGGCTGAGACCCAGTACTTC. This sequence encodes CASSSGAETQYF.

The rearrangement links TRBV10-3 to TRBJ1-2; possibly TRBD1 for D (5 bases). Trimming stripped 11 bases from V and 5 bases from J, with 15 bases between. Germline V CDR1 and CDR2: ENHRY, SYGVKD. The CDR3 has 12 residues. CDR3 sequence (DNA): TGTGCCTCCCATGGTTCAGGGTATGGCTACACCTTC. Its protein product is CASHGSGYGYTF.

The chain joins TRBV5-1 to TRBJ2-3, with D perhaps matching TRBD2 (6 bases). The CDR3 is 15 amino acids. V shed 1 base and J shed 0 bases, with 9 bases lying between them. Germline V gives CDR1 SGHRS, CDR2 YFSETQ. The CDR3 DNA follows: TGCGCCAGCAGCTTGATACGGGAGAGCACAGATACGCAGTATTTT. Its translation: CASSLIRESTDTQYF.

V gene TRBV9 combines with J gene TRBJ2-3; D may correspond to TRBD1 or TRBD2 (5 bases each). The V gene's germline CDR1 is SGDLS and CDR2 YYNGEE. CDR3 size: 13 residues. V lost 4 bases to trimming and J lost 7 bases, with 13 bases between them. In DNA form, the CDR3 reads TGTGCCAGCAGCCCCCCGGGGACCAATACGCAGTATTTT. As protein: CASSPPGTNTQYF.

This rearrangement joins TRBV28 to TRBJ1-4, with TRBD1 identical over 7 bases. This CDR3 spans 14 amino acids. Germline trimming cut 6 bases from V and 5 bases from J; bases unmatched to any gene: 6. From germline, CDR1 is MDHEN and CDR2 SYDVKM. The CDR3 protein is CASSQGQVNEKLFF. Written as DNA, the CDR3 is TGTGCCAGCAGCCAAGGACAGGTGAATGAAAAACTGTTTTTT.

The CDR3 region has the DNA TGTGCCAGCAGTTCGCCCTGGGGGCCCCAGCATTTT. This encodes CASSSPWGPQHF. The V and J genes are TRBV28 and TRBJ1-5, with D uncertain. Trimming took 4 bases from V and 9 from J, leaving 10 bases between them. The CDR3 covers 12 residues. Germline lookup yields CDR1 MDHEN and CDR2 SYDVKM.

The chain uses TRBV6-5 and TRBJ2-1, with unresolved D. V lost 5 bases, J lost 7 bases, and 18 bases lay in between. This CDR3 contains 15 residues. CDR1 MNHEY and CDR2 SVGAGI come from the germline V gene. This CDR3 is CASSPDISGRNEQFF. The CDR3 region has the DNA TGTGCCAGCAGTCCAGACATTTCGGGTCGGAATGAGCAGTTCTTC.

The chain couples TRBV11-3 to TRBJ2-6, with D perhaps matching TRBD2 (5 bases). The CDR3 length is 15 residues. Trimming removed 8 bases at V and 1 base at J, with 12 bases between. CDR1 and CDR2 from the germline V gene are SGHNT and YENEEA. The CDR3 sequence is CASSSRGSGANVLTF. CDR3 coding DNA: TGTGCCAGCTCTTCACGGGGTTCTGGGGCCAACGTCCTGACTTTC.

The chain has TRBV28 and TRBJ2-1; 11 bases are shared with TRBD2. The CDR3 covers 17 residues. V was clipped by 9 bases and J by 4 bases; unmatched bases: 14. Germline V lookup: CDR1 MDHEN, CDR2 SYDVKM. The CDR3 bases are TGTGCCAGTAAATCCGAACCGGGACTAGCGGATTACAATGAGCAGTTCTTC. Encoded protein: CASKSEPGLADYNEQFF.

The chain couples TRBV29-1 to TRBJ2-5, with D perhaps matching TRBD2 (6 bases). This CDR3 contains 12 residues. V lost 7 bases and J lost 3, with 12 bases in between. Germline loops: CDR1 SQVTM, CDR2 ANQGSEA. The CDR3 nucleotides are TGCAGCGGACGACCGGGGGAAGAGACCCAGTACTTC. It is translated as CSGRPGEETQYF.

The chain combines TRBV5-4 with TRBJ2-7; 11 nucleotides align to TRBD2. The CDR3 is 18 amino acids. Germline lookup yields CDR1 SGHNT and CDR2 YYREEE (reference sequence). The trim removed 1 base at V and 0 bases at J, leaving 9 bases unmatched. CDR3 sequence reads: CASSLSGRSGRVSYEQYF. CDR3 in DNA: TGTGCCAGCAGCTTGTCGGGTCGTAGCGGGAGGGTCTCCTACGAGCAGTACTTC.

The chain couples TRBV2 to TRBJ2-1; D might be TRBD1 (6 bases). V was trimmed by 6 bases and J by 3 bases, leaving 15 bases between them. This CDR3 comprises 15 residues. CDR1 is SNHLY and CDR2 is FYNNEI in the germline V gene. In DNA, the CDR3 is TGTGCCAGCAGCGACGACAGGACTTACTACAATGAGCAGTTCTTC. It specifies CASSDDRTYYNEQFF.

This chain links TRBV7-2 with TRBJ1-4; no firm D call. CDR3 size: 12 residues. Germline CDR1 and CDR2: SGHTA and FQGNSA. V was trimmed by 3 bases and J by 8 bases, leaving 7 bases between them. The CDR3 protein is CASSLGREKLFF. CDR3 DNA sequence: TGTGCCAGCAGCTTGGGCCGCGAAAAACTGTTTTTT.

This chain connects TRBV3-1 (or the pseudogene TRBV3-2) to TRBJ2-2, with D possibly being TRBD2 (6 bases). The V gene's germline CDR1 is LGHDT and CDR2 YNNKEL (reference sequence). The length of the CDR3 is 15 residues. Trimming took off 1 base at V and 7 bases at J, with 13 bases between the two ends. CDR3 sequence (DNA): TGTGCCAGCAGCCAAGGGCGGGGCGACGGCGGGGAGCTGTTTTTT. It yields the protein CASSQGRGDGGELFF.

The rearrangement joins TRBV5-1 to TRBJ2-7, with 9 bases aligning to TRBD1. The germline V gene encodes CDR1 SGHRS and CDR2 YFSETQ. With V trimmed by 0 bases and J by 5 bases, 3 bases remained unmatched. CDR3 length: 14 amino acids. CDR3 in amino acids: CASSLADRGNEQYF. Written as DNA, the CDR3 is TGCGCCAGCAGCTTGGCGGACAGGGGAAACGAGCAGTACTTC.

V gene TRBV10-1 combines with J gene TRBJ1-1; a possible D gene is TRBD1 (5 bases). Germline V gives CDR1 WNHNN, CDR2 SYGVQD (reference sequence). The ends were cut back, 0 bases at V and 13 bases at J, with 12 bases in the middle. There are 12 residues in the CDR3. The CDR3 reads CASSESPGTLFF. DNA for the CDR3: TGCGCCAGCAGTGAGTCTCCCGGGACCCTTTTCTTT.

The rearrangement links TRBV5-6 to TRBJ1-2, with 9 bases that match TRBD1. Unmatched junction bases numbered 1, after V lost 1 base and J lost 3 bases. Germline loops: CDR1 SGHDT, CDR2 YYEEEE. The CDR3 sequence is 14 residues long. CDR3 amino acids: CASSLTGGYYGYTF. In DNA, the CDR3 is TGTGCCAGCAGCTTGACAGGGGGCTACTATGGCTACACCTTC.

This clone showed up just once. V and J are TRBV28 and TRBJ1-1; TRBD1 aligns across 7 bases. CDR1 is MDHEN and CDR2 is SYDVKM in the germline V gene. The junction had 17 bases not matched to a gene; V was cut back by 7 bases and J by 3 bases. CDR3 length equals 17 residues. CDR3 in amino acids: CASIDRLTGKGDTEAFF. CDR3 sequence (DNA): TGTGCCAGCATCGATAGATTGACAGGGAAGGGTGACACTGAAGCTTTCTTT.

V gene TRBV27 combines with J gene TRBJ1-4; D gene uncertain. The V gene's germline CDR1 is MNHEY and CDR2 SMNVEV (reference sequence). Deletions cut 6 bases from V and 6 bases from J, with 14 bases between. CDR3 length: 14 amino acids. CDR3 DNA: TGTGCCAGCAGCCTCGCCCCTTTGGATGAAAAACTGTTTTTT. Protein sequence: CASSLAPLDEKLFF.

The chain recombines TRBV21-1 with TRBJ2-7; no DNA check was done on the table's D call, TRBD1. TRBV21-1 represents a pseudogene. The length of the CDR3 is 14 residues. The CDR3 loop reads CASSKPGQAYEQYF. As DNA, the CDR3 is TGTGCCAGCAGCAAACCTGGCCAGGCCTACGAGCAGTACTTC.

This clone showed up just once. The rearrangement links TRBV6-6 to TRBJ2-2; TRBD2 agrees at 7 bases. Germline V CDR1 and CDR2: MNHNY, SVGAGI (reference sequence). The CDR3 is made up of 15 amino acids. Germline trimming cut 6 bases from V and 1 base from J; bases unmatched to any gene: 5. This chain's CDR3 is CASRASGENTGELFF. Written as DNA, the CDR3 is TGTGCCAGCAGGGCTAGCGGAGAGAACACCGGGGAGCTGTTTTTT.

The chain links TRBV24-1 to TRBJ2-3; 9 bases are a match to TRBD2. The CDR3 extends over 17 amino acids. Germline CDR1 and CDR2: KGHDR and SFDVKD. V shed 2 bases, J shed 5 bases, and the junction held 10 bases outside the gene matches. In DNA, the CDR3 is TGTGCCACCAGTGATTCCCTCGGGCGGGAGGGGAGAGATACGCAGTATTTT. Its translation is CATSDSLGREGRDTQYF.

The chain is built from TRBV7-9 and TRBJ2-1; 9 bases line up with TRBD2. The CDR3 totals 16 residues. V shed 4 bases, J shed 12 bases, and the junction held 16 bases outside the gene matches. Per the germline V gene, CDR1 is SEHNR and CDR2 is FQNEAQ (reference sequence). The CDR3 sequence: CASSSTSGAHPPAQFF. The CDR3 DNA follows: TGTGCCAGCAGCTCGACTAGCGGAGCCCATCCCCCCGCGCAGTTCTTC.

The chain uses TRBV7-2 and TRBJ2-1; TRBD2 might be the D (6 bases). CDR1 and CDR2 from the germline V gene are SGHTA and FQGNSA. Between the trimmed V and J ends, which lost 1 base and 0 bases, there was a span of 10 bases. The CDR3 has 16 residues. This CDR3 reads CASSLVSGYSYNEQFF. The CDR3 nucleotides are TGTGCCAGCAGCTTAGTTAGCGGCTACTCCTACAATGAGCAGTTCTTC.

The rearrangement links TRBV7-9 to TRBJ2-5; no clear D gene. This CDR3 comprises 15 residues. Germline CDR1 and CDR2: SEHNR and FQNEAQ (reference sequence). Trimming cost V 5 bases and J 4 bases, with 17 bases left between them. CDR3 DNA: TGTGCCAGCAGCCCTTTGGTGGGCCCCCCAGAGACCCAGTACTTC. Translated: CASSPLVGPPETQYF.

This clone was counted only a few times. The chain has TRBV7-6 and TRBJ2-2; 9 positions agree with TRBD1. Germline V gene lookup returns CDR1 SGHVS and CDR2 FNYEAQ. The CDR3 sequence is 15 residues long. V lost 3 bases and J lost 5; bases outside the gene matches: 4. CDR3 protein: CASSLDRGGTGELFF. As DNA, the CDR3 is TGTGCCAGCAGCTTGGACAGGGGAGGAACCGGGGAGCTGTTTTTT.

This rearrangement joins TRBV19 to TRBJ1-5; tentatively, D is TRBD1 (6 bases). The CDR3 has 16 amino acids. The V and J ends lost 1 base and 1 base respectively, with 11 bases between them. Germline V CDR1 and CDR2: LNHDA, SQIVND (reference sequence). The CDR3 region is CASSIAAGASNQPQHF. In nucleotides, the CDR3 is TGTGCCAGTAGTATAGCGGCAGGGGCGAGCAATCAGCCCCAGCATTTT.

The V gene is TRBV11-3, the J gene TRBJ2-7; 8 nucleotides line up with TRBD2. CDR1 is SGHNT and CDR2 is YENEEA in the germline V gene. Unmatched junction bases numbered 13, after V lost 7 bases and J lost 5 bases. This CDR3 spans 15 amino acids. The CDR3 sequence is CASTPREREYHEQYF. CDR3 coding DNA: TGTGCCAGCACCCCAAGGGAGCGGGAGTACCACGAGCAGTACTTC.